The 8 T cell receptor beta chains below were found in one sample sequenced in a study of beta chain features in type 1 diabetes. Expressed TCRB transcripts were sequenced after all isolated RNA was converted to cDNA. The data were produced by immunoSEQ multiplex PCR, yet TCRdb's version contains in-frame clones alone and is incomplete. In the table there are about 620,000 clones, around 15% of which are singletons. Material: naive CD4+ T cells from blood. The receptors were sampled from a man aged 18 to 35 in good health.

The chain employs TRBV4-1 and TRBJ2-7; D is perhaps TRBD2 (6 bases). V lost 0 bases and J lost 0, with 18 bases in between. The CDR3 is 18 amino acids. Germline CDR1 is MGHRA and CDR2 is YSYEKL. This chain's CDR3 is CASSQDQPGTYLSYEQYF. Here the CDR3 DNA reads TGCGCCAGCAGCCAAGATCAACCTGGGACTTACCTCTCCTACGAGCAGTACTTC.

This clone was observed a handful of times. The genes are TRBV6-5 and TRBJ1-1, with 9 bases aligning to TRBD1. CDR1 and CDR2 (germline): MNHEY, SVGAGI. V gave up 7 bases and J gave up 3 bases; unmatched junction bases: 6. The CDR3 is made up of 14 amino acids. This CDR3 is CASTRTGVDTEAFF. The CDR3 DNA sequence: TGTGCCAGCACACGGACAGGGGTGGACACTGAAGCTTTCTTT.

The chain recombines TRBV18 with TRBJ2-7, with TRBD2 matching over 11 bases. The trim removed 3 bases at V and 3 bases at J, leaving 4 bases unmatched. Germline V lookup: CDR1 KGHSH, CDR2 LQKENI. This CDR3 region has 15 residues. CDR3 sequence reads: CASSPGTSGIYEQYF. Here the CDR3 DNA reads TGTGCCAGCTCACCTGGGACTAGCGGTATCTACGAGCAGTACTTC.

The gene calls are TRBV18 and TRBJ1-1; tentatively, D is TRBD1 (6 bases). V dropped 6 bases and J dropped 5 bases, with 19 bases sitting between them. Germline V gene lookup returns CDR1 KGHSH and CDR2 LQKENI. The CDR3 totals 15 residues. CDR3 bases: TGTGCCAGCTCCCCCACGGAAGGGGGACGGACTGAAGCTTTCTTT. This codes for CASSPTEGGRTEAFF. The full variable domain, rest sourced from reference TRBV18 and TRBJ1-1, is NAGVMQNPRHLVRRRGQEARLRCSPMKGHSHVYWYRQLPEEGLKFMVYLQKENIIDESGMPKERFSAEFPKEGPSILRIQQVVRGDSAAYFCASSPTEGGRTEAFFGQGTRLTVV.

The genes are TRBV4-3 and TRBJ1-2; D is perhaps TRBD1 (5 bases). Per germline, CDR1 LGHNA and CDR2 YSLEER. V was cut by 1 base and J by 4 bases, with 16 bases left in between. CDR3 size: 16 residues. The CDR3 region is CASSQVGTSGRYGYTF. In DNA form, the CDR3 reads TGCGCCAGCAGCCAAGTCGGGACCTCCGGTCGCTATGGCTACACCTTC.

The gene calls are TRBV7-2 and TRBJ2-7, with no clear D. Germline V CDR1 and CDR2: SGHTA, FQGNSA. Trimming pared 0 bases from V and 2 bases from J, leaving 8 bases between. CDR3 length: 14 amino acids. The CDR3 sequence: CASSLALVAYEQYF. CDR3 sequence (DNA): TGTGCCAGCAGCTTAGCGCTGGTGGCCTACGAGCAGTACTTC.

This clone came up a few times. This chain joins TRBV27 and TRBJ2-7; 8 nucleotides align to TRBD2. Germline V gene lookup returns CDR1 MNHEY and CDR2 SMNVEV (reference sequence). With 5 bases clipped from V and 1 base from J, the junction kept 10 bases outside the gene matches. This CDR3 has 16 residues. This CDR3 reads CASSDGSGRGSYEQYF. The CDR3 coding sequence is TGTGCCAGCAGTGATGGGAGCGGGAGAGGGTCCTACGAGCAGTACTTC.

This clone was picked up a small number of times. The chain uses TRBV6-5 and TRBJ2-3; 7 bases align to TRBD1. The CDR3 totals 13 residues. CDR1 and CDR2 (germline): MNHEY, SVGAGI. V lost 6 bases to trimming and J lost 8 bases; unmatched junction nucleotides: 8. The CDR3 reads CASRWTGGVTQYF. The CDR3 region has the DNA TGTGCCAGCAGGTGGACAGGTGGAGTTACGCAGTATTTT.